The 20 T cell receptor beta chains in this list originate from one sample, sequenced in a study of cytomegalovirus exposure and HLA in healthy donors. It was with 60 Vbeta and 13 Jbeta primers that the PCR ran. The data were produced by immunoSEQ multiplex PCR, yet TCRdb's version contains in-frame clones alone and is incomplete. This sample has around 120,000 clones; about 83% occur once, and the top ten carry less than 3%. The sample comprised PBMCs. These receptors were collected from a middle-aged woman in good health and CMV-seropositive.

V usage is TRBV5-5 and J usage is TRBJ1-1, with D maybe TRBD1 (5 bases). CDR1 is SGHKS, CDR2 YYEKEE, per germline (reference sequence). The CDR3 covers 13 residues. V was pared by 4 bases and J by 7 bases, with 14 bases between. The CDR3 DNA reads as TGTGCCAGCAGCCTGCAGGAAAGGGGTGAAGCTTTCTTT. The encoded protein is CASSLQERGEAFF.

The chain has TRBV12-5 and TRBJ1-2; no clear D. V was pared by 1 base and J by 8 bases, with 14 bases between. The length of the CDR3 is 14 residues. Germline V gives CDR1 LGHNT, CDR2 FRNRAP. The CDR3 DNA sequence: TGTGCTAGTGGTTTGGCCCAGGTCCAGCACGGCTACACCTTC. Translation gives CASGLAQVQHGYTF.

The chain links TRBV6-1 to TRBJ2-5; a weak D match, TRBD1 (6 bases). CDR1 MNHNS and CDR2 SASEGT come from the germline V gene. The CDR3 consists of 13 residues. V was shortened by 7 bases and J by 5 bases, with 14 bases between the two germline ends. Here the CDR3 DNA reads TGTGCCAGCATTCGGCAAACAGGGGAGACCCAGTACTTC. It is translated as CASIRQTGETQYF.

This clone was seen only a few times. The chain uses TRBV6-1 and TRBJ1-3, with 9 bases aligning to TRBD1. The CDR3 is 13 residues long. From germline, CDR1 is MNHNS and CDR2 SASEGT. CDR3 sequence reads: CASDRGFGNTIYF. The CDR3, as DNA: TGTGCTTCGGACAGGGGCTTTGGAAACACCATATATTTT.

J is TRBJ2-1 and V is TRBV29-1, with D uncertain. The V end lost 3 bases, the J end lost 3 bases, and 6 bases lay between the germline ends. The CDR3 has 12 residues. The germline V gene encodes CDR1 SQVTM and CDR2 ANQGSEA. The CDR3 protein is CSVDSYYNEQFF. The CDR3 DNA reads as TGCAGCGTTGACTCCTACTACAATGAGCAGTTCTTC.

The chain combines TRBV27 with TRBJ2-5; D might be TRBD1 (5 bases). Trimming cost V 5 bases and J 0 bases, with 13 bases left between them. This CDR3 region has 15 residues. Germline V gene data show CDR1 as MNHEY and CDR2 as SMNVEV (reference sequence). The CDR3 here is CASSPRTTYQETQYF. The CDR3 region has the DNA TGTGCCAGCAGTCCTAGGACAACGTACCAAGAGACCCAGTACTTC.

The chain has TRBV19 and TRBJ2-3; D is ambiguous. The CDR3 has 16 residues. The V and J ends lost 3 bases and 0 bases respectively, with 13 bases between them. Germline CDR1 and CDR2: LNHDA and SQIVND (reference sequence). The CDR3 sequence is CASSIRLSSSTDTQYF. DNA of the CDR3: TGTGCCAGTAGTATCCGACTGTCCTCTAGCACAGATACGCAGTATTTT.

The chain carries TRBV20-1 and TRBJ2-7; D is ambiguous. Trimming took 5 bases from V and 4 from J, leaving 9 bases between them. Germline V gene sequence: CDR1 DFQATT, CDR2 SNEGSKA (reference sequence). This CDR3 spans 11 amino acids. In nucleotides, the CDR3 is TGCAGTGCTCCGGTCCCTTACGAGCAGTACTTC. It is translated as CSAPVPYEQYF.

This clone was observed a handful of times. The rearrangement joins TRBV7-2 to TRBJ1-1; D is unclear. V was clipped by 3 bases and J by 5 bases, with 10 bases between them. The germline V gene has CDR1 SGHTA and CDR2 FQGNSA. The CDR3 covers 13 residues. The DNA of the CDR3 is TGTGCCAGCAGCTTCGCCAGAGGAACTGAAGCTTTCTTT. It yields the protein CASSFARGTEAFF.

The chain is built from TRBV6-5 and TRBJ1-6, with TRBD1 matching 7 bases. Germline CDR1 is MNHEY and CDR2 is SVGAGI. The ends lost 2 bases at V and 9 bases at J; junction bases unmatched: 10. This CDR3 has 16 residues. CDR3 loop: CASSYGGRGVGSPLHF. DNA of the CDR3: TGTGCCAGCAGTTACGGTGGCAGGGGGGTAGGTTCACCCCTCCACTTT.

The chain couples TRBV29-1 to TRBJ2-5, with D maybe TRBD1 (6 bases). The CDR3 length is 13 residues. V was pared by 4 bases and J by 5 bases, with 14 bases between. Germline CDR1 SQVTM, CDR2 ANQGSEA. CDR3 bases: TGCAGCGTTGGGGGATGGGGGCTGGAGACCCAGTACTTC. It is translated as CSVGGWGLETQYF. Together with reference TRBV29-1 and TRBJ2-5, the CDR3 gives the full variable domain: SAVISQKPSRDICQRGTSLTIQCQVDSQVTMMFWYRQQPGQSLTLIATANQGSEATYESGFVIDKFPISRPNLTFSTLTVSNMSPEDSSIYLCSVGGWGLETQYFGPGTRLLVL.

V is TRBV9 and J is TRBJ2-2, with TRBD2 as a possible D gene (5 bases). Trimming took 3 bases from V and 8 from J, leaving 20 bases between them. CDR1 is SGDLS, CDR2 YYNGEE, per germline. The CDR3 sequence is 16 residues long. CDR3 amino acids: CASSEVPFRGAGELFF. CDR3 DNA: TGTGCCAGCAGCGAGGTCCCCTTTCGGGGAGCAGGGGAGCTGTTTTTT.

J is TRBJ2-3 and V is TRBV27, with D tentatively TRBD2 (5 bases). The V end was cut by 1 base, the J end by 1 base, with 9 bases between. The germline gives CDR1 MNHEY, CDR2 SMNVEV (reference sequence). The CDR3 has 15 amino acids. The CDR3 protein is CASSLLGGRTDTQYF. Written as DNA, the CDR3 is TGTGCCAGCAGTTTATTAGGAGGCCGCACAGATACGCAGTATTTT.

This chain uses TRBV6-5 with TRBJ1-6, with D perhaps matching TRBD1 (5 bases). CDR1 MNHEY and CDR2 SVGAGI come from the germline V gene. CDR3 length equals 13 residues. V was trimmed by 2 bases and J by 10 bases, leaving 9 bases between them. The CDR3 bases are TGTGCCAGCAGTTACGACAGTAGCTCACCCCTCCACTTT. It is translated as CASSYDSSSPLHF.

CDR3 protein: CASSGGTSGVFGELFF. DNA for the CDR3: TGTGCCAGCAGTGGAGGGACTAGCGGGGTGTTCGGGGAGCTGTTTTTT. The J gene is TRBJ2-2, the V gene TRBV2; 13 bases map to TRBD2. J was trimmed by 7 bases and V by 4 bases; bases with no gene match: 6. CDR1 and CDR2 from the germline V gene are SNHLY and FYNNEI. The CDR3 is 16 amino acids.

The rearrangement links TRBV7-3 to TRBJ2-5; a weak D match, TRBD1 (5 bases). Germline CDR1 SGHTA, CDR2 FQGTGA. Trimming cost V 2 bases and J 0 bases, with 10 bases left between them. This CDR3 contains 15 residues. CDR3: CASSLFLTDQETQYF. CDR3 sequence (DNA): TGTGCCAGCAGCTTATTCTTGACAGACCAAGAGACCCAGTACTTC.

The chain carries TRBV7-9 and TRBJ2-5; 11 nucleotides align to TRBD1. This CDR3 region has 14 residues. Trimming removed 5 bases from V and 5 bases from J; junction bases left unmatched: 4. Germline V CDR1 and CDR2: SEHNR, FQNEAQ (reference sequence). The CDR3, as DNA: TGTGCCAGCAGCAGGGGACAGGGGGGCGAGACCCAGTACTTC. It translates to CASSRGQGGETQYF.

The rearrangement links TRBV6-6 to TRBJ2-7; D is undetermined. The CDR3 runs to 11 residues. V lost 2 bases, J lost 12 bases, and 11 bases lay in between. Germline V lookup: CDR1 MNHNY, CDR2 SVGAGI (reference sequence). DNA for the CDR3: TGTGCCAGCAGTTACCTCCTAGTCTCGTACTTC. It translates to CASSYLLVSYF.

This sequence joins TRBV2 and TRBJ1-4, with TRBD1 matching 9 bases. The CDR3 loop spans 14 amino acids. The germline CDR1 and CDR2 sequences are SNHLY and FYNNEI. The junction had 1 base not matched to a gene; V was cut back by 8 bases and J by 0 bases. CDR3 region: CASDRGATNEKLFF. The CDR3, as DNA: TGTGCCAGCGACAGGGGGGCAACTAATGAAAAACTGTTTTTT.

The CDR3 bases are TGTGCCAGCAGCTTAAAGGGAGGAACTGAAGCTTTCTTT. It encodes CASSLKGGTEAFF. The chain carries TRBV7-8 and TRBJ1-1; D call uncertain. V lost 2 bases to trimming and J lost 5 bases, with 9 bases between them. Germline CDR1 SGHVS, CDR2 FQNEAQ. The CDR3 contains 13 residues.